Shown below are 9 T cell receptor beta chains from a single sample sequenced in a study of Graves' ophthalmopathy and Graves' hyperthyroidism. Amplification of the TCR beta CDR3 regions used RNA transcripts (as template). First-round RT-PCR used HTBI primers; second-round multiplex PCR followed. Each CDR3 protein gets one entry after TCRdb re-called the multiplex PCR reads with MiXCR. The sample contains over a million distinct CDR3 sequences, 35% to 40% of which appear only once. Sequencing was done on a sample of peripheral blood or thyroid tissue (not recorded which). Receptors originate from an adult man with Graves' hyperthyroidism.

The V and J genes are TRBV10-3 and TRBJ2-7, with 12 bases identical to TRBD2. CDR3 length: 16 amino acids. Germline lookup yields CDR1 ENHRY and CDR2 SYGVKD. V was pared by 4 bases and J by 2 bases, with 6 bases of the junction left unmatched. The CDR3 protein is CAISASSGGGPYEQYF. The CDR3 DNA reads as TGTGCCATCAGTGCATCTAGCGGGGGGGGGCCCTACGAGCAGTACTTC.

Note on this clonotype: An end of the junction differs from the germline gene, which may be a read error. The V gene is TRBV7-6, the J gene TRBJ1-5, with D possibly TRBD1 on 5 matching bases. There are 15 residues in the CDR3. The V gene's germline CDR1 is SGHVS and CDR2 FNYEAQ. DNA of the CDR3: TGTACCAGCAGCTATACGGGGGGAGAGGGAGAGACCCAGCATTTT. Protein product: CTSSYTGGEGETQHF.

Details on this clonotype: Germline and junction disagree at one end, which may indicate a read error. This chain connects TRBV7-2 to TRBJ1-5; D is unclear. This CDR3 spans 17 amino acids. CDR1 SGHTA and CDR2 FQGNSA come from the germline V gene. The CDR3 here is CASSQDFAGNMGQPQHF. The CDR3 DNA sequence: TGCGCCAGCAGCCAAGATTTCGCCGGGAATATGGGTCAGCCCCAGCATTTT.

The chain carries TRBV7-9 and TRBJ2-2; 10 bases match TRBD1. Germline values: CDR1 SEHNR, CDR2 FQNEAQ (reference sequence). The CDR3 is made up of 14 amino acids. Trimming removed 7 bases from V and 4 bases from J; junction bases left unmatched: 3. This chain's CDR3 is CASIWDRGTGELFF. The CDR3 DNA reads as TGTGCCAGCATCTGGGACAGGGGCACCGGGGAGCTGTTTTTT.

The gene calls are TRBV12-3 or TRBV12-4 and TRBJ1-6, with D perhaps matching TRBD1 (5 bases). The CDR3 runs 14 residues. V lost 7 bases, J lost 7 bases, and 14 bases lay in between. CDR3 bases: TGTGCCAGCACCCTTGGACACCTAAATTCACCCCTCCACTTT. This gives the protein CASTLGHLNSPLHF.

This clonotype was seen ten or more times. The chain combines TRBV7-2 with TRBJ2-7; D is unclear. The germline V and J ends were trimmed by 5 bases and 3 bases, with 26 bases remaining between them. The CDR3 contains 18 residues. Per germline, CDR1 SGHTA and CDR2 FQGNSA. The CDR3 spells CASSASASGSTLNYEQYF. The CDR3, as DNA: TGTGCCAGCAGCGCCTCCGCCTCCGGGTCCACATTAAACTACGAGCAGTACTTC.

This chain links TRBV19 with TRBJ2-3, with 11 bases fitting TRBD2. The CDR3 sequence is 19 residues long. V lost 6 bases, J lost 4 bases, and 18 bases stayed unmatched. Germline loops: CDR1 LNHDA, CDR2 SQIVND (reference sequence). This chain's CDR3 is CASRLGASSGRLRADTQYF. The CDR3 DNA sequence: TGTGCCAGTAGGCTGGGAGCGTCTAGCGGGAGGTTAAGGGCAGATACGCAGTATTTT.

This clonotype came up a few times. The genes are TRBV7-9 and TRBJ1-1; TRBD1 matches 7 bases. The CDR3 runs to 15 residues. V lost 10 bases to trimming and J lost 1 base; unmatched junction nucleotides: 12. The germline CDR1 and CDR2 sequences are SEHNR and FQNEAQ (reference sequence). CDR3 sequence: CANTFSGTANTEAFF. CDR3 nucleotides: TGTGCCAACACTTTCTCCGGGACAGCGAACACTGAAGCTTTCTTT.

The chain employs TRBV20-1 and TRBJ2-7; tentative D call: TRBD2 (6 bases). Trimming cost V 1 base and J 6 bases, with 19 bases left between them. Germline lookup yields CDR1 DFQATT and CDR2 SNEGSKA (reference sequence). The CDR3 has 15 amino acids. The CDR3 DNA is TGCAGTGCTAGAGTCCCCGGCTTGGACTACTCCGAGCAGTACTTC. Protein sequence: CSARVPGLDYSEQYF.